This TCR beta chain was sequenced in a study of T cell responses to AZD1222 COVID-19 vaccine. About this clone: Antigen unknown.

Overall study results and limits: Among AZD1222 vaccinees, only 5 to 7 were seropositive at baseline. Compared with day 0, the breadth and depth of the Spike-specific TCR repertoire rose significantly after two doses of AZD1222. No repertoire was sampled before or during the peak T cell response, only after it. Clonal diversity was possibly underestimated; the donors were predominantly white British and more often female.

Repertoires were generated with immunoSEQ multiplex PCR, while TCRdb's copy carries only in-frame clones and drops some. The profile shows under 200,000 clones, 88% of them singletons. V dropped 2 bases and J dropped 3 bases, with 17 bases sitting between them. The CDR3 covers 17 residues. CDR1 MDHEN and CDR2 SYDVKM come from the germline V gene. This TCR came from an adult who received the AZD1222 COVID-19 vaccine. The rearrangement uses TRBV28 and TRBJ2-1; D might be TRBD2 (6 bases). The sample in question was peripheral blood, obtained 28 days after the second AZD1222 dose. This CDR3 is CASSLRVGGVLYNEQFF. CDR3 nucleotides: TGTGCCAGCAGTTTAAGAGTGGGAGGCGTACTCTACAATGAGCAGTTCTTC.